Listed below are T cell receptor beta chains from one sample, sequenced in a study of siplizumab effects on memory and regulatory T cells. The assay was immunoSEQ multiplex PCR, and TCRdb's table has in-frame clones only and misses some. Of approximately 10,000 clones in the sample, roughly half are singletons; the top ten hold approximately 38%. These receptors are not linked to any known antigen. The sample taken for sequencing was CFSE-low (dividing) CD8+ T cells sorted from an allogeneic mixed lymphocyte reaction. The source is a human donor in good health; the cells came from an allogeneic mixed lymphocyte reaction. Some clones in this sample may be carry-over from other donors' samples. The conserved cysteine and the conserved F or W are not part of the CDR3 here. A D gene is named only where the DNA matches it firmly.

j_gene: TRBJ2-2
d_gene: -
v_gene: TRBV6-5
CDR3aa: ASRGLHTGELF

j_gene: TRBJ1-2
d_gene: -
v_gene: TRBV4-1
CDR3aa: ASSQATGYGYT

j_gene: TRBJ2-4
d_gene: TRBD1
v_gene: TRBV18
CDR3aa: ASSPPLGQGAMVPEKNIQY

j_gene: TRBJ1-1
d_gene: -
v_gene: TRBV2
CDR3aa: ASSQDATEAF

j_gene: TRBJ1-2
d_gene: -
v_gene: TRBV2
CDR3aa: ASSGGQSYGYT

j_gene: TRBJ2-3
d_gene: -
v_gene: TRBV6-6
CDR3aa: ASSYRATDTQY

j_gene: TRBJ2-6
d_gene: TRBD1
v_gene: TRBV5-3
CDR3aa: ARSLPGQGLGYYYSGANVLT

j_gene: TRBJ2-7
d_gene: -
v_gene: TRBV6-6
CDR3aa: ASRTGHLYEQY

j_gene: TRBJ2-7
d_gene: -
v_gene: TRBV6-6
CDR3aa: ASTAGAYEQY

j_gene: TRBJ2-7
d_gene: -
v_gene: TRBV5-8
CDR3aa: ASSFLRGAPIYEQY

j_gene: TRBJ2-7
d_gene: -
v_gene: TRBV14
CDR3aa: ASSQGAGPFYEQY

j_gene: -
d_gene: TRBD1
v_gene: TRBV7-6
CDR3aa: ASSYRTGPYEQY

j_gene: TRBJ2-1
d_gene: TRBD1
v_gene: TRBV7-4
CDR3aa: ATQDRSFSYNEQF

j_gene: TRBJ1-1
d_gene: -
v_gene: TRBV27
CDR3aa: ASSLERGMNTEAF

j_gene: TRBJ2-3
d_gene: -
v_gene: TRBV4-2
CDR3aa: ASSQDPAGLTDTQY

j_gene: TRBJ2-3
d_gene: TRBD2
v_gene: TRBV4-1
CDR3aa: ASSQDPSGGLTDTQY

j_gene: TRBJ2-3
d_gene: -
v_gene: TRBV6-5
CDR3aa: ASSGPADTQY

j_gene: TRBJ1-1
d_gene: -
v_gene: TRBV11-2
CDR3aa: ASRGIKTEAF

j_gene: TRBJ2-7
d_gene: -
v_gene: TRBV6-5
CDR3aa: ASTAGAYEQY

j_gene: TRBJ2-3
d_gene: -
v_gene: TRBV5-1
CDR3aa: ASSPRHGNTLTDTQY

j_gene: TRBJ2-7
d_gene: TRBD2
v_gene: TRBV10-3
CDR3aa: AISATGLGLYEQY

j_gene: TRBJ2-7
d_gene: -
v_gene: TRBV27
CDR3aa: ASGSGLYEQY

j_gene: TRBJ2-1
d_gene: TRBD2
v_gene: TRBV27
CDR3aa: ASSHGTSAYNEQF

j_gene: TRBJ1-2
d_gene: -
v_gene: TRBV19
CDR3aa: ASSILGEYYGYT

j_gene: TRBJ2-1
d_gene: TRBD2
v_gene: TRBV19
CDR3aa: ASSIYAGDYNEQF

j_gene: TRBJ2-5
d_gene: TRBD1
v_gene: TRBV4-1
CDR3aa: ASSQTTGGTGETQY

j_gene: TRBJ2-7
d_gene: TRBD2
v_gene: TRBV5-1
CDR3aa: ASRDETSGRTYEQY

j_gene: TRBJ2-2
d_gene: -
v_gene: TRBV29-1
CDR3aa: SVEGQNTGELF

j_gene: TRBJ2-5
d_gene: TRBD2
v_gene: TRBV5-1
CDR3aa: ASSYGLASQETQY

j_gene: TRBJ2-3
d_gene: TRBD2
v_gene: TRBV4-3
CDR3aa: ASSPIAGGAMDTQY

j_gene: TRBJ2-3
d_gene: TRBD2
v_gene: TRBV2
CDR3aa: ASRGTSGSTDTQY

j_gene: TRBJ2-7
d_gene: TRBD2
v_gene: TRBV27
CDR3aa: ASSHIAGGPGSYEQY